This TCR beta chain was recovered during a study of beta chain features in type 1 diabetes. Germline CDR1 is LGHNA and CDR2 is YSLEER. This CDR3 has 16 residues. Trimming removed 2 bases from V and 5 bases from J, with 18 bases in between. The study reverse transcribed the entire isolated RNA, so it sequenced expressed TCRB transcripts. The average read count of naive, central memory and regulatory T cell samples was about 3.57 million. This table comes from immunoSEQ multiplex PCR, and its TCRdb copy is limited to in-frame clones, with some not included. The table includes hundreds of thousands of clones, over 10% detected once.

The TCR comes from a woman between 18 and 29 years old in good health. The source material was naive CD4+ T cells from blood. V and J are TRBV4-3 and TRBJ1-1; no firm D call. CDR3 coding DNA: TGCGCCAGCAGCCAAAGAGTGAGACTGGATGGGACTGAAGCTTTCTTT. Translating gives CASSQRVRLDGTEAFF.